This T cell receptor beta chain was recorded in a study of shared clonotypes between healthy human individuals. CD8 cells regarded as naive lacked CD45RO, were positively chosen for CCR7, and omitted terminally differentiated effector memory CD45RA+ cells. In regard to this clone: This sample also contains other DNA sequences that code for the same CDR3.

Deep was the level used in running the assay. Generated by immunoSEQ multiplex PCR, the TCRdb table keeps only in-frame clones and is missing some. The sample lists about 2.1 million clones; approximately 92% were seen once. The sequence derives from a man aged 18 to 29 in good health. Some clones in this sample may be carry-over from other donors' samples. The sequencing input was naive CD8+ T cells from PBMCs.

Here the CDR3 DNA reads TGTGCCAGCAGCTTCCGCGGGGGCTACGAGCAGTACTTC. Amino acid sequence: CASSFRGGYEQYF. The chain is built from TRBV5-4 and TRBJ2-7; TRBD2 matches at 7 bases. The germline V gene encodes CDR1 SGHNT and CDR2 YYREEE (reference sequence). This CDR3 is built from 13 residues. The junction had 2 bases not matched to a gene; V was cut back by 2 bases and J by 3 bases.